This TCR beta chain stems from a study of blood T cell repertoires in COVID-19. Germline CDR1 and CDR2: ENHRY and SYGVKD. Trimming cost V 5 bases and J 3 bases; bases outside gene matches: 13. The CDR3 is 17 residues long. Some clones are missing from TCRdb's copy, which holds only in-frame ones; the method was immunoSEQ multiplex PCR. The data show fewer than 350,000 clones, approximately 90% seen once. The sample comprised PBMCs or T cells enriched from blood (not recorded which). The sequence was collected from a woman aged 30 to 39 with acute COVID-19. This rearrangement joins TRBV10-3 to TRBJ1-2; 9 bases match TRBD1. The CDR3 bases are TGTGCCATCAGTTTCTACCAAACTAGGACAGGGGACTATGGCTACACCTTC. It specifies CAISFYQTRTGDYGYTF.